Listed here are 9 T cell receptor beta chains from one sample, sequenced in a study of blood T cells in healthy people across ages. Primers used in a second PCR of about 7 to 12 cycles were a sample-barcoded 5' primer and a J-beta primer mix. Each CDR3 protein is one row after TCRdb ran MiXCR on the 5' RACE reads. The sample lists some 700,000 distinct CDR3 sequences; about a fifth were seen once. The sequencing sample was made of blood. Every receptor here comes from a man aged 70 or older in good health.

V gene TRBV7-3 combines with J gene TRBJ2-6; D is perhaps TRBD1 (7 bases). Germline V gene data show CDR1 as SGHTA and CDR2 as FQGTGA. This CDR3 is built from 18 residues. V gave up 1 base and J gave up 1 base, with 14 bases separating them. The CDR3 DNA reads TGTGCCAGCAGCTTAATGCAGGGGGGAGTATCTGGGGCCAACGTCCTGACTTTC. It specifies CASSLMQGGVSGANVLTF.

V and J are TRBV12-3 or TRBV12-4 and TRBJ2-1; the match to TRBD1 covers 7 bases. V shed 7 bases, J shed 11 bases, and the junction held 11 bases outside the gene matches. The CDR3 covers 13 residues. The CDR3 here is CASTPGGKNQQFF. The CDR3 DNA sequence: TGTGCCAGCACTCCAGGGGGAAAGAATCAGCAGTTCTTC.

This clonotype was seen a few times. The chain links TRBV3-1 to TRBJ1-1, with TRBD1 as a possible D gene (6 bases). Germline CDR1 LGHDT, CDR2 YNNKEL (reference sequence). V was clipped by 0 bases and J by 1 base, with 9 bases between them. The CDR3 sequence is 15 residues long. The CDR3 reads CASSQEDRQNTEAFF. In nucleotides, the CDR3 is TGTGCCAGCAGCCAAGAGGACAGACAGAACACTGAAGCTTTCTTT.

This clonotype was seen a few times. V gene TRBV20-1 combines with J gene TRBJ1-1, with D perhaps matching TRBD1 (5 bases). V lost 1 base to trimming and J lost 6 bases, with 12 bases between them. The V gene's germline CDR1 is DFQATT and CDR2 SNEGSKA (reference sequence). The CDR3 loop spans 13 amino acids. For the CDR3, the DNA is TGCAGTGCTAGAGCGGGGGTCATCGCTGAAGCTTTCTTT. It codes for CSARAGVIAEAFF.

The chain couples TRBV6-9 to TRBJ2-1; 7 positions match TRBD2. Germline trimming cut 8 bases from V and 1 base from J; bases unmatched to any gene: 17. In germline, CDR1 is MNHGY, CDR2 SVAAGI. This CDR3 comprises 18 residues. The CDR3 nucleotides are TGTGCCAGCCCTAATCGGCACCTAGCGGAAGGGTCCTACAATGAGCAGTTCTTC. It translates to CASPNRHLAEGSYNEQFF.

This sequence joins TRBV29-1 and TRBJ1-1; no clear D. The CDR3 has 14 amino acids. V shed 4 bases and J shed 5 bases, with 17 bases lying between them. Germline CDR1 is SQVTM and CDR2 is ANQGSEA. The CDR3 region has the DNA TGCAGCGTTGTAGGGTTGTGGGAGTGGACTGAAGCTTTCTTT. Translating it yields CSVVGLWEWTEAFF.

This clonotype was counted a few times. The CDR3 DNA reads TGTGCCAGCAGCTTAGGCCCTAATAGCGGGGCCTACAATGAGCAGTTCTTC. Translating gives CASSLGPNSGAYNEQFF. This chain links TRBV7-2 with TRBJ2-1; 8 bases match TRBD2. Germline CDR1 SGHTA, CDR2 FQGNSA. CDR3 size: 17 residues. Trimming removed 1 base from V and 2 bases from J; junction bases left unmatched: 7.

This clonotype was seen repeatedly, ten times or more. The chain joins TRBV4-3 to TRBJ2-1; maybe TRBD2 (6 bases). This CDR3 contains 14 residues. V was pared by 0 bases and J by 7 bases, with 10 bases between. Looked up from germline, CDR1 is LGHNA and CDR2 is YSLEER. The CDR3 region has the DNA TGCGCCAGCAGCCAAGAGGCAGGGAGGAATGAGCAGTTCTTC. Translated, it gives CASSQEAGRNEQFF.

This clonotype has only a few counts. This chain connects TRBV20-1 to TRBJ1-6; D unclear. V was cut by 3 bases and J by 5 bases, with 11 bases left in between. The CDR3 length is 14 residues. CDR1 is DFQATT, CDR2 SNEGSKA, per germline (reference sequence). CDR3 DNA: TGCAGTGCTAGCCCCGACGGGGATAATTCACCCCTCCACTTT. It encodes CSASPDGDNSPLHF.